These 10 T cell receptor delta chains originate from one sample sequenced in a study of Vδ1+ human thymocytes. The template was reverse-transcribed extracted RNA. CDR3 amplicons came from multiplex PCR with pooled V-gene forward and constant-region reverse primers. TCRdb applied CATT to the multiplex PCR reads for clone calling. The profile shows more than 45,000 delta-chain clones, less than 15% of them singletons. For these TCRs, the target antigens are not known. General study results and limits: Thymic TRG and TRD repertoires appeared highly polyclonal.

Sample: Vdelta1+ gamma-delta thymocytes from the thymus. Subset here: FACS-sorted CD3+ TCRalphabeta- TCRVdelta1+ TCRVdelta2- thymocytes. All receptors derive from a girl under two years old who had congenital heart surgery.

The gene calls are TRDV1 and TRDJ1; 10 bases are a match to TRDD3. The CDR3 spans 17 residues. CDR1 and CDR2 from the germline V gene are TSWWSYY and QGS. J lost 10 bases, V lost 0 bases, and 14 bases had no gene match. CDR3 nucleotides: TGTGCTCTTGGGGAACTGGGTCCTACTGGGGGATGCCTAAGACTCATCTTT. It encodes CALGELGPTGGCLRLIF.

The genes are TRDV2 and TRDJ1; 8 bases are shared with TRDD3. This CDR3 is 15 amino acids long. The V segment lost 5 bases and the J segment 0 bases; nucleotides outside the gene matches: 7. CDR1 and CDR2 from the germline V gene are GEAIGNYY and EKD. In nucleotides, the CDR3 is TGTGCCTGTGGACTACTGGGGGTGTACACCGATAAACTCATCTTT. Encoded protein: CACGLLGVYTDKLIF.

This clone was seen a handful of times. The V gene is TRDV3, the J gene TRDJ1; TRDD3 agrees at 10 bases. J was trimmed by 4 bases and V by 4 bases; bases with no gene match: 15. This CDR3 contains 16 residues. Per germline, CDR1 TVYSNPD and CDR2 GDNSRS (reference sequence). This CDR3 is CAYLLDTGGWSDKLIF. The CDR3 DNA sequence: TGTGCCTACCTCCTCGATACTGGGGGATGGAGCGATAAACTCATCTTT.

This clone was observed a handful of times. A read error may produce the germline difference seen at one junction end. The chain carries TRDV1 and TRDJ1; TRDD3 might be the D (5 bases). Germline V CDR1 and CDR2: TSWWSYY, QGS. The CDR3 consists of 16 residues. This CDR3 is CALGEFRCGGRIKLIF. The CDR3 nucleotides read TGTGCTCTTGGGGAATTTCGTTGCGGGGGCCGAATTAAACTCATCTTC.

V gene TRDV1 combines with J gene TRDJ1; D tentatively reads TRDD2 or TRDD3 (8 bases each). Germline lookup yields CDR1 TSWWSYY and CDR2 QGS. Trimming stripped 1 base from V and 3 bases from J, with 27 bases between. The CDR3 runs to 20 residues. As DNA, the CDR3 is TGTGCTCTTGGGGAACGAGCTTCCTACCTTAACTGGGGGGGAGCCGATAAACTCATCTTT. It codes for CALGERASYLNWGGADKLIF.

As to this clone: Mismatch with germline at one junction end may stem from a read error. This chain connects TRAV29/DV5 to TRDJ1; 8 bases are a match to TRDD3. This CDR3 region has 13 residues. Per the germline V gene, CDR1 is NSMFDY and CDR2 is ISSIKDK. CDR3 nucleotide sequence: TGTGCCCCATTACTGGGGGCCGTCGATAAACCCATCTTT. It yields the protein CAPLLGAVDKPIF.

This clone was picked up a small number of times. The chain couples TRDV1 to TRDJ1; D is unclear. The CDR3 is 14 amino acids. Trimming removed 1 base from V and 2 bases from J, with 8 bases in between. Germline CDR1 TSWWSYY, CDR2 QGS. In DNA, the CDR3 is TGTGCTCTTGGGGAACCTCGAAGTACCGATAAACTCATCTTT. Its translation is CALGEPRSTDKLIF.

This sequence joins TRDV2 and TRDJ1; the match to TRDD2 covers 9 bases. This CDR3 region has 21 residues. Trimming took 4 bases from V and 4 from J; bases not matched to a gene: 27. Germline V gives CDR1 GEAIGNYY, CDR2 EKD. In DNA, the CDR3 is TGTGCCTGTGATGCTGTTCCTTCCTACGGCGGGATAACGGGGAACGGCGATAAACTCATCTTT. This sequence encodes CACDAVPSYGGITGNGDKLIF.

The sample holds a few counts of this clone. The chain carries TRDV1 and TRDJ1, with 13 nucleotides matching TRDD3. The J segment lost 0 bases and the V segment lost 5 bases, leaving 21 bases of the junction unmatched. The CDR3 is 22 amino acids. In germline, CDR1 is TSWWSYY, CDR2 QGS. The CDR3 bases are TGTGCTCTTGGGCCTCGGCCTTCCTACGGAGTACTGGGGGATACGGACACCGATAAACTCATCTTT. Translated, it gives CALGPRPSYGVLGDTDTDKLIF.

The chain is built from TRDV1 and TRDJ1, with 13 bases matching TRDD3. J lost 0 bases, V lost 2 bases, and 30 bases had no gene match. Per germline, CDR1 TSWWSYY and CDR2 QGS. The CDR3 is 26 amino acids. In nucleotides, the CDR3 is TGTGCTCTTGGGGAAAATTTCCGCCATACTGGGGGATACGCGTATCCCAGAGCCTGGTACACCGATAAACTCATCTTT. Translated: CALGENFRHTGGYAYPRAWYTDKLIF.